This is a list of T cell receptor beta chains from one sample in a study of T-cell memory formation after mild COVID-19. TCRdb redid the calling of the 5' RACE reads with MiXCR, one entry per CDR3 protein. The data hold tens of thousands of distinct CDR3 sequences, with around 13% observed a single time. Sequenced input: PBMCs or a T cell subset sorted from them (not recorded which). Every receptor here comes from an adult woman who had mild COVID-19 (a few samples of this study predate the infection). Cell type and time point are not known. The CDR3 runs from the conserved cysteine through the conserved F or W. Each record gives: J gene, clone size, D gene, V gene, CDR3 DNA, CDR3 protein. D genes are given only for firm matches. Expanded clones get a size class; other rows say once, few or many, or leave the size out.

J: TRBJ2-5; size: many; D: NA; V: TRBV11-2; DNA: TGTGCCAGCAGCTTAGGAAGGTTTTCCGGGGGTGAAGAGACCCAGTACTTC; CDR3: CASSLGRFSGGEETQYF
J: TRBJ2-1; size: NA; D: NA; V: TRBV20-1; DNA: TGCAGTGCTACATACGTTATTGGTGGGGGAAACGATGAGCAGTTCTTC; CDR3: CSATYVIGGGNDEQFF
J: TRBJ2-5; size: few; D: NA; V: TRBV5-4; DNA: TGTGCCAGCAGCGGCCGTGGGGCCCAGTACTTC; CDR3: CASSGRGAQYF
J: TRBJ2-3; size: NA; D: TRBD1; V: TRBV9; DNA: TGTGCCAGCACCTGGACAGGGGAGCCCACAGATACGCAGTATTTT; CDR3: CASTWTGEPTDTQYF
J: TRBJ2-7; size: NA; D: TRBD2; V: TRBV11-2; DNA: TGTGCCAGCAGCTTCAGTAGCGGGAGCTCCTACGAGCAGTACTTC; CDR3: CASSFSSGSSYEQYF
J: TRBJ2-1; size: NA; D: TRBD2; V: TRBV7-3; DNA: TGTGCCAGCAGCTTCCTAGCGGAGGAGCAGTTCTTC; CDR3: CASSFLAEEQFF
J: TRBJ2-7; size: NA; D: TRBD2; V: TRBV19; DNA: TGTGCCAGTAGTCCAGCGGGGAGCTCCTACGAGCAGTACTTC; CDR3: CASSPAGSSYEQYF
J: TRBJ1-5; size: few; D: NA; V: TRBV5-5; DNA: TGTGCCAGCAGCTTTGACAGCGACAATCAGCCCCAGCATTTT; CDR3: CASSFDSDNQPQHF
J: TRBJ2-5; size: few; D: NA; V: TRBV27; DNA: TGTGCCAGCGGGGGGGCAACAGAAGAGACCCAGTACTTC; CDR3: CASGGATEETQYF
J: TRBJ2-1; size: NA; D: TRBD2; V: TRBV6-5; DNA: TGTGCCAGCAGTGTAGCGGGAGGGTACAATGAGCAGTTCTTC; CDR3: CASSVAGGYNEQFF
J: TRBJ1-2; size: few; D: NA; V: TRBV19; DNA: TGTGCCAGTAGTATTCCGCCGACTAACTATGGCTACACCTTC; CDR3: CASSIPPTNYGYTF
J: TRBJ2-7; size: many; D: TRBD1; V: TRBV10-3; DNA: TGTGCCATCAGTGAGTGGCAGGGGGCTATCTACGAGCAGTACTTC; CDR3: CAISEWQGAIYEQYF
J: TRBJ2-1; size: few; D: TRBD2; V: TRBV7-9; DNA: TGTGCCAGCAGCTTAGCAGGTATCGAGGGAGGGCCCGAAGGTGAGCAGTTCTTC; CDR3: CASSLAGIEGGPEGEQFF
J: TRBJ2-1; size: many; D: TRBD2; V: TRBV11-2; DNA: TGTGCCAGCAGCTTAGATGTTTCGGGACTAGGCCACAATGAGCAGTTCTTC; CDR3: CASSLDVSGLGHNEQFF
J: TRBJ2-7; size: NA; D: NA; V: TRBV4-1; DNA: TGCGCCAGCAGCCAAGAAGACAGGTTAATCTACGAGAAGTACTTC; CDR3: CASSQEDRLIYEKYF
J: TRBJ2-7; size: NA; D: NA; V: TRBV4-1; DNA: TGCGCCAGCAGCCTTCAGACAGGAACCTCCTACGAGCAGTACTTC; CDR3: CASSLQTGTSYEQYF
J: TRBJ2-1; size: NA; D: NA; V: TRBV4-1; DNA: TGCGCCAGCAGCCAAGATCTGTCTAGCCGAAGATGGAGCAATGAGCAGTTCTTC; CDR3: CASSQDLSSRRWSNEQFF
J: TRBJ2-5; size: few; D: TRBD2; V: TRBV6-5; DNA: TGTGCCAGCAGTCCTAGCGGGGAGCAAGAGACCCAGTACTTC; CDR3: CASSPSGEQETQYF
J: TRBJ2-7; size: NA; D: NA; V: TRBV12-3/TRBV12-4; DNA: TGTGCCAGCAGTCCATGGACAGTTTCCCTTACCTACGAGCAGTACTTC; CDR3: CASSPWTVSLTYEQYF
J: TRBJ1-1; size: NA; D: NA; V: TRBV2; DNA: TGTGCCAGCATAGCAGGGATGAACACTGAAGCTTTCTTT; CDR3: CASIAGMNTEAFF
J: TRBJ2-5; size: NA; D: TRBD2; V: TRBV4-3; DNA: TGCGCCAGCAGCCAAGATCGGGCTAGCGGGGAGGAGACCCAGTACTTC; CDR3: CASSQDRASGEETQYF
J: TRBJ1-1; size: NA; D: TRBD1; V: TRBV27; DNA: TGTGCCAGCGGACAGGGGTACACTGAAGCTTTCTTT; CDR3: CASGQGYTEAFF
J: TRBJ2-1; size: few; D: TRBD1; V: TRBV24-1; DNA: TGTGCCACCAGTGATTACGATTACAGGGGTTTTCCCAATGAGCAGTTCTTC; CDR3: CATSDYDYRGFPNEQFF
J: TRBJ2-4; size: many; D: TRBD1; V: TRBV20-1; DNA: TGCAGTGCTAGACCCAGAGACAGGGTGGAAAACATTCAGTACTTC; CDR3: CSARPRDRVENIQYF
J: TRBJ2-7; size: NA; D: NA; V: TRBV3-1; DNA: TGTGCCAGCAGCCAAGATCTTAGCCTAGCGTCCTACGAGCAGTACTTC; CDR3: CASSQDLSLASYEQYF
J: TRBJ2-1; size: few; D: NA; V: TRBV7-9; DNA: TGTGCCAGCAGTTTCGGTGGGTTGGTGTTCTTC; CDR3: CASSFGGLVFF
J: TRBJ2-1; size: few; D: TRBD2; V: TRBV6-1; DNA: TGTGCCAGCAGTGGAACTAGCGGGAGTCTGTATGAGCAGTTCTTC; CDR3: CASSGTSGSLYEQFF
J: TRBJ2-1; size: NA; D: TRBD1; V: TRBV20-1; DNA: TGCAGTGCTAGCCCACTTTGGGACAGGGAGAGCTCCTACAATGAGCAGTTCTTC; CDR3: CSASPLWDRESSYNEQFF
J: TRBJ2-3; size: NA; D: NA; V: TRBV29-1; DNA: TGCAGCGTTGAAGGCGGAAACACAGATACGCAGTATTTT; CDR3: CSVEGGNTDTQYF
J: TRBJ2-7; size: few; D: NA; V: TRBV5-6; DNA: TGTGCCAGCAGCGCTAACCAGGGTAGCGAGCAGTACTTC; CDR3: CASSANQGSEQYF
J: TRBJ2-7; size: NA; D: NA; V: TRBV20-1; DNA: TGCAGTGCTATAGACAGGAGCTCCTACGAGCAGTACTTC; CDR3: CSAIDRSSYEQYF
J: TRBJ2-1; size: few; D: TRBD2; V: TRBV4-3; DNA: TGCGCCAGCAGCCATGGACTAGCGGGAGGTGATGAGCAGTTCTTC; CDR3: CASSHGLAGGDEQFF
J: TRBJ2-7; size: few; D: NA; V: TRBV7-8; DNA: TGTGCCAGCAGCACCGGACGGTTCTACGAGCAGTACTTC; CDR3: CASSTGRFYEQYF
J: TRBJ2-7; size: NA; D: NA; V: TRBV11-2; DNA: TGTGCCAGCAGTCGTGTCCGGGAACTTACCGGGGGTTTTTACGAGCAGTACTTC; CDR3: CASSRVRELTGGFYEQYF
J: TRBJ2-3; size: NA; D: NA; V: TRBV19; DNA: TGTGCCAGTAGTCTATGGAACCCCATCCGCCCGGATGCGCAGTATTTT; CDR3: CASSLWNPIRPDAQYF
J: TRBJ2-3; size: few; D: NA; V: TRBV7-9; DNA: TGTGCCAGCAGCTTAGTCGGAGGTCCTAGCACAGATACGCAGTATTTT; CDR3: CASSLVGGPSTDTQYF
J: TRBJ2-1; size: few; D: NA; V: TRBV7-2; DNA: TGTGCCAGCAGCGGGGAGTCAAGCTCCTACAATGAGCAGTTCTTC; CDR3: CASSGESSSYNEQFF
J: TRBJ2-7; size: NA; D: TRBD2; V: TRBV4-3; DNA: TGCGCCAGCAGCCAAACCTTAGCGGGAGCCGGTTCTGGCGAGCAGTACTTC; CDR3: CASSQTLAGAGSGEQYF
J: TRBJ2-7; size: many; D: TRBD2; V: TRBV5-1; DNA: TGCGCCAGCAGCCTAGCGGGGGGGTCGTACGAGCAGTACTTC; CDR3: CASSLAGGSYEQYF
J: TRBJ2-2; size: few; D: NA; V: TRBV2; DNA: TGTGCCAGCATTACTCCAGGAGGGGAGCTGTTTTTT; CDR3: CASITPGGELFF
J: TRBJ2-2; size: NA; D: NA; V: TRBV7-9; DNA: TGTGCCAGCAGCTTAGCGGTCTCAGTCACCGGGGAGCTGTTTTTT; CDR3: CASSLAVSVTGELFF
J: TRBJ2-3; size: few; D: TRBD2; V: TRBV9; DNA: TGTGCCAGCAGCGTAGCTAGCGGGGCCACAGATACGCAGTATTTT; CDR3: CASSVASGATDTQYF